This is a list of T cell receptor beta chains from one sample in a study of blood T cell repertoires in COVID-19. Profiled with immunoSEQ multiplex PCR; TCRdb holds only in-frame clones, not every one. The sample contains 100,000 to 150,000 clones, 80% to 85% of which appear only once. Sequencing input: peripheral blood. The receptors stem from a woman in her forties or fifties with acute or convalescent COVID-19. The CDR3 runs from the conserved cysteine through the conserved F or W. The order of the fields is V gene, J gene, D gene, clone size, CDR3 protein, CDR3 DNA. The D gene is left open where the match is weak. Clone size is given for some rows only: seen once, a few or many times, or a class if the clone is expanded.

v_call: TRBV21-1
j_call: TRBJ1-2
d_call: -
clone_size: -
cdr3_aa: CASSKVLDLATEHGRGNYGYTF
cdr3_nt: TGTGCCAGCAGCAAAGTCCTGGACCTAGCGACAGAACACGGTCGGGGGAACTATGGCTACACCTTC

v_call: TRBV11-2
j_call: TRBJ2-7
d_call: TRBD1
clone_size: -
cdr3_aa: CASSLGGQAYEQYF
cdr3_nt: TGTGCCAGCAGCTTAGGGGGACAGGCCTACGAGCAGTACTTC

v_call: TRBV29-1
j_call: TRBJ2-5
d_call: TRBD2
clone_size: -
cdr3_aa: CSVAGPGREETQYF
cdr3_nt: TGCAGCGTTGCCGGGCCCGGGAGGGAAGAGACCCAGTACTTC

v_call: TRBV19
j_call: TRBJ2-2
d_call: TRBD1
clone_size: once
cdr3_aa: CASSRGQGGTGELFF
cdr3_nt: TGTGCCAGTAGTAGGGGACAGGGGGGCACCGGGGAGCTGTTTTTT

v_call: TRBV12-3/TRBV12-4
j_call: TRBJ2-1
d_call: TRBD2
clone_size: -
cdr3_aa: CASSPAGVGQFF
cdr3_nt: TGTGCCAGCAGCCCAGCGGGGGTAGGGCAGTTCTTC

v_call: TRBV5-4
j_call: TRBJ2-1
d_call: -
clone_size: -
cdr3_aa: CASSWPGSRGNEQFF
cdr3_nt: TGTGCCAGCAGCTGGCCAGGGTCGCGAGGCAATGAGCAGTTCTTC

v_call: TRBV6-5
j_call: TRBJ1-6
d_call: TRBD1
clone_size: -
cdr3_aa: CASSYYGQGGSPLHF
cdr3_nt: TGTGCCAGCAGTTACTACGGACAGGGTGGTTCACCCCTCCACTTT

v_call: TRBV27
j_call: TRBJ2-7
d_call: TRBD2
clone_size: -
cdr3_aa: CASSTASGRGSYEQYF
cdr3_nt: TGTGCCAGCAGTACGGCTAGCGGGAGAGGTTCCTACGAGCAGTACTTC

v_call: TRBV4-2
j_call: TRBJ1-3
d_call: -
clone_size: -
cdr3_aa: CASSPQGWGNTIYF
cdr3_nt: TGTGCCAGCAGCCCTCAGGGATGGGGAAACACCATATATTTT

v_call: TRBV19
j_call: TRBJ2-7
d_call: -
clone_size: -
cdr3_aa: CASSIVRGAYEQYF
cdr3_nt: TGTGCCAGTAGTATAGTTCGGGGAGCCTACGAGCAGTACTTC

v_call: TRBV29-1
j_call: TRBJ2-1
d_call: TRBD1
clone_size: -
cdr3_aa: CSVGPGQGTIGNEQFF
cdr3_nt: TGCAGCGTCGGACCGGGACAGGGTACGATTGGGAATGAGCAGTTCTTC

v_call: TRBV7-9
j_call: TRBJ1-1
d_call: -
clone_size: few
cdr3_aa: CASSLQTGFRTEAFF
cdr3_nt: TGTGCCAGCAGCTTACAGACAGGTTTCAGGACTGAAGCTTTCTTT

v_call: TRBV19
j_call: TRBJ1-5
d_call: TRBD1
clone_size: once
cdr3_aa: CASSRTGDRVNQPQHF
cdr3_nt: TGTGCCAGTAGCCGAACCGGGGACAGGGTGAATCAGCCCCAGCATTTT

v_call: TRBV11-1
j_call: TRBJ2-2
d_call: TRBD1
clone_size: -
cdr3_aa: CASSPNRGDTGELFF
cdr3_nt: TGTGCCAGCAGCCCGAACAGGGGAGATACCGGGGAGCTGTTTTTT

v_call: TRBV10-3
j_call: TRBJ2-7
d_call: -
clone_size: -
cdr3_aa: CAISEVGVLYF
cdr3_nt: TGTGCCATCAGTGAGGTAGGGGTATTGTACTTC

v_call: TRBV28
j_call: TRBJ2-7
d_call: TRBD1
clone_size: -
cdr3_aa: CATQVSDRATYEQYF
cdr3_nt: TGTGCCACCCAAGTATCTGACAGGGCCACCTACGAGCAGTACTTC

v_call: TRBV29-1
j_call: TRBJ2-1
d_call: -
clone_size: -
cdr3_aa: CSARSSYNEQFF
cdr3_nt: TGCAGCGCAAGGAGCTCCTACAATGAGCAGTTCTTC

v_call: TRBV7-2
j_call: TRBJ2-7
d_call: TRBD2
clone_size: -
cdr3_aa: CASSTDRREPSSYEQYF
cdr3_nt: TGTGCCAGCAGCACCGATAGGCGGGAGCCGAGCTCCTACGAGCAGTACTTC

v_call: TRBV30
j_call: TRBJ1-5
d_call: -
clone_size: few
cdr3_aa: CAWQQGSNQPQHF
cdr3_nt: TGTGCCTGGCAACAGGGCTCCAATCAGCCCCAGCATTTT

v_call: TRBV6-5
j_call: TRBJ1-5
d_call: -
clone_size: -
cdr3_aa: CASSSGVVQPQHF
cdr3_nt: TGTGCCAGCAGTTCCGGGGTAGTTCAGCCCCAGCATTTT

v_call: TRBV2
j_call: TRBJ1-1
d_call: -
clone_size: -
cdr3_aa: CASSAGNTEAFF
cdr3_nt: TGTGCCAGCAGTGCCGGGAACACTGAAGCTTTCTTT

v_call: TRBV4-1
j_call: TRBJ1-1
d_call: -
clone_size: -
cdr3_aa: CASSQTEIMNTEAFF
cdr3_nt: TGCGCCAGCAGCCAAACAGAAATCATGAACACTGAAGCTTTCTTT

v_call: TRBV6-6
j_call: TRBJ2-5
d_call: TRBD2
clone_size: -
cdr3_aa: CASSPRAGGLSQETQYF
cdr3_nt: TGTGCCAGCAGTCCTAGAGCGGGGGGGCTTTCCCAAGAGACCCAGTACTTC

v_call: TRBV10-3
j_call: TRBJ1-2
d_call: -
clone_size: -
cdr3_aa: CAISESPGYGYTF
cdr3_nt: TGTGCCATCAGTGAGTCGCCAGGCTATGGCTACACCTTC

v_call: TRBV29-1
j_call: TRBJ1-2
d_call: TRBD1
clone_size: -
cdr3_aa: CSTIYGTAGGYGYTF
cdr3_nt: TGCAGCACCATCTACGGGACGGCAGGGGGTTATGGCTACACCTTC

v_call: TRBV3-1/TRBV3-2
j_call: TRBJ1-1
d_call: -
clone_size: -
cdr3_aa: CASSQLGGDTEAFF
cdr3_nt: TGTGCCAGCAGCCAACTGGGGGGAGACACTGAAGCTTTCTTT

v_call: TRBV5-8
j_call: TRBJ1-1
d_call: -
clone_size: once
cdr3_aa: CASTPGGGTEAFF
cdr3_nt: TGTGCCAGCACCCCGGGGGGGGGCACTGAAGCTTTCTTT

v_call: TRBV24-1
j_call: TRBJ2-5
d_call: -
clone_size: -
cdr3_aa: CATSDFTAGAETQYF
cdr3_nt: TGTGCCACCAGTGATTTTACGGCAGGGGCGGAGACCCAGTACTTC

v_call: TRBV5-1
j_call: TRBJ2-7
d_call: TRBD1
clone_size: -
cdr3_aa: CASSLQGASYEQYF
cdr3_nt: TGCGCCAGCAGCTTGCAGGGGGCCTCCTACGAGCAGTACTTC

v_call: TRBV6-5
j_call: TRBJ2-4
d_call: TRBD1
clone_size: -
cdr3_aa: CASRDWDSKNIQYF
cdr3_nt: TGTGCCAGCAGGGATTGGGACAGCAAAAACATTCAGTACTTC

v_call: TRBV5-5
j_call: TRBJ1-6
d_call: -
clone_size: -
cdr3_aa: CASSLYQAYNSPLHF
cdr3_nt: TGTGCCAGCAGCTTGTATCAGGCTTATAATTCACCCCTCCACTTT

v_call: TRBV3-1/TRBV3-2
j_call: TRBJ1-3
d_call: -
clone_size: -
cdr3_aa: CASTLSSGNTIYF
cdr3_nt: TGTGCCAGCACCTTGAGCTCTGGAAACACCATATATTTT

v_call: TRBV5-4
j_call: TRBJ1-1
d_call: -
clone_size: -
cdr3_aa: CASSLVTGSNTEAFF
cdr3_nt: TGTGCCAGCAGCTTGGTTACAGGTTCTAACACTGAAGCTTTCTTT

v_call: TRBV29-1
j_call: TRBJ2-7
d_call: TRBD2
clone_size: once
cdr3_aa: CSVTGTSGDPYEQYF
cdr3_nt: TGCAGCGTAACCGGGACTAGCGGGGATCCCTACGAGCAGTACTTC

v_call: TRBV9
j_call: TRBJ1-1
d_call: TRBD1
clone_size: -
cdr3_aa: CASRQTDRANTEAFF
cdr3_nt: TGTGCCAGCAGGCAGACTGACAGGGCCAACACTGAAGCTTTCTTT

v_call: TRBV5-8
j_call: TRBJ2-5
d_call: -
clone_size: -
cdr3_aa: CASSPRVGTQYF
cdr3_nt: TGTGCCAGCAGCCCTCGGGTGGGGACCCAGTACTTC

v_call: TRBV30
j_call: TRBJ1-5
d_call: TRBD1
clone_size: -
cdr3_aa: CAWSGQGDQPQHF
cdr3_nt: TGTGCCTGGAGTGGACAGGGGGATCAGCCCCAGCATTTT

v_call: TRBV5-1
j_call: TRBJ2-3
d_call: TRBD1
clone_size: few
cdr3_aa: CASSFQGAADTQYF
cdr3_nt: TGCGCCAGCAGCTTTCAGGGGGCAGCGGATACGCAGTATTTT

v_call: TRBV6-1
j_call: TRBJ1-4
d_call: TRBD1
clone_size: -
cdr3_aa: CASSEDPGQGATNEKLFF
cdr3_nt: TGTGCCAGCAGTGAGGATCCCGGACAGGGGGCAACTAATGAAAAACTGTTTTTT

v_call: TRBV9
j_call: TRBJ2-2
d_call: -
clone_size: few
cdr3_aa: CASTRRGTGELFF
cdr3_nt: TGTGCCAGCACCCGTCGGGGAACCGGGGAGCTGTTTTTT

v_call: TRBV12-3/TRBV12-4
j_call: TRBJ1-1
d_call: -
clone_size: -
cdr3_aa: CASSFFQTGEAFF
cdr3_nt: TGTGCCAGCAGTTTTTTTCAAACAGGAGAAGCTTTCTTT

v_call: TRBV6-5
j_call: TRBJ1-1
d_call: -
clone_size: once
cdr3_aa: CASSYSDQGYTEAFF
cdr3_nt: TGTGCCAGCAGTTACTCGGACCAGGGATACACTGAAGCTTTCTTT

v_call: TRBV18
j_call: TRBJ2-5
d_call: -
clone_size: once
cdr3_aa: CASSPQWRVETQYF
cdr3_nt: TGTGCCAGCTCACCCCAGTGGAGGGTGGAGACCCAGTACTTC

v_call: TRBV5-1
j_call: TRBJ1-4
d_call: TRBD1
clone_size: -
cdr3_aa: CASSPRTGGELEKLFF
cdr3_nt: TGCGCCAGCAGCCCAAGGACAGGGGGCGAGCTTGAAAAACTGTTTTTT

v_call: TRBV20-1
j_call: TRBJ2-3
d_call: -
clone_size: -
cdr3_aa: CSASEMVADSSTDTQYF
cdr3_nt: TGCAGTGCTAGTGAAATGGTAGCCGATTCTAGCACAGATACGCAGTATTTT

v_call: TRBV11-1
j_call: TRBJ2-7
d_call: -
clone_size: once
cdr3_aa: CASSLHTHYEQYF
cdr3_nt: TGTGCCAGCAGCTTACACACGCATTACGAGCAGTACTTC

v_call: TRBV5-5
j_call: TRBJ1-5
d_call: -
clone_size: once
cdr3_aa: CASSLEYNNQPQHF
cdr3_nt: TGTGCCAGCAGCTTGGAATATAACAATCAGCCCCAGCATTTT

v_call: TRBV11-2
j_call: TRBJ1-6
d_call: -
clone_size: -
cdr3_aa: CASTRGEGSPLHF
cdr3_nt: TGTGCCAGCACCCGCGGGGAGGGGTCACCCCTCCACTTT

v_call: TRBV29-1
j_call: TRBJ1-1
d_call: -
clone_size: -
cdr3_aa: CSVAQGWNTEAFF
cdr3_nt: TGCAGCGTTGCACAGGGATGGAACACTGAAGCTTTCTTT

v_call: TRBV2
j_call: TRBJ1-1
d_call: TRBD1
clone_size: -
cdr3_aa: CASSERGPAFF
cdr3_nt: TGTGCCAGCAGTGAAAGGGGGCCGGCTTTCTTT

v_call: TRBV11-2
j_call: TRBJ2-5
d_call: -
clone_size: few
cdr3_aa: CASSLEGAGTQYF
cdr3_nt: TGTGCCAGCAGCTTAGAGGGGGCCGGGACCCAGTACTTC

v_call: TRBV28
j_call: TRBJ1-2
d_call: TRBD1
clone_size: -
cdr3_aa: CASRTGTGLGYTF
cdr3_nt: TGTGCCAGCAGGACCGGGACAGGGCTTGGCTACACCTTC